This T cell receptor beta chain was sequenced in a study of Ad26.COV2.S vaccination and SARS-CoV-2 variants. General study results and limits: Vaccine and placebo groups showed comparable non-spike TCR breadth.

Treatment meaning: about 20 received Ad26.COV2.S at low or high dose, single or two shots; roughly five received placebo; per-sample allocation not given. Each sample was drawn 63 days after the first injection (of vaccine or placebo). Sequenced by immunoSEQ multiplex PCR; TCRdb stores in-frame clones only, minus some. The sample has 250,000 to 300,000 clones; 70% to 90% are singletons. On this clone: Its antigen is as yet unknown.

V was cut by 1 base and J by 2 bases, with 9 bases left in between. The CDR3 covers 16 residues. Per germline, CDR1 LGHNA and CDR2 YSLEER. The sequence was collected from a person between 18 and 59 years old who received the Ad26.COV2.S COVID-19 vaccine or a placebo. The chain has TRBV4-3 and TRBJ2-6; D is ambiguous. The input for sequencing was peripheral blood, taken in a trial of Ad26.COV2.S vaccine versus placebo. CDR3 protein: CASSQGPTTGANVLTF. In nucleotides, the CDR3 is TGCGCCAGCAGCCAAGGTCCTACTACTGGGGCCAACGTCCTGACTTTC.